This T cell receptor beta chain was retrieved from a study of T cell responses to AZD1222 COVID-19 vaccine. Whole-study results and caveats: Targeting of unmutated variant regions was reportedly seen in nearly half of spike-specific TCRs. Recipients of two AZD1222 doses showed rising Spike-specific TCR breadth and depth. Repertoires were collected only later (after the peak T cell response had occurred). Clonal diversity was possibly underestimated, and white British individuals and females predominated among donors.

Generated by immunoSEQ multiplex PCR, the TCRdb table keeps only in-frame clones and is missing some. The sample lists some 80,000 clones; 85% to 95% were seen once. This clone has just one count. The target antigen is unknown. The germline V gene encodes CDR1 SGHNT and CDR2 YYREEE (reference sequence). Trimming shortened V by 0 bases and J by 1 base, and 10 bases separated the two germline ends. The CDR3 extends over 15 amino acids. The sequence was collected from an adult in good health. The sequenced sample was peripheral blood, obtained on day 0 of AZD1222 vaccination. The chain carries TRBV5-4 and TRBJ1-1, with D perhaps matching TRBD1 (5 bases). The CDR3 here is CASSLEGLPNTEAFF. DNA for the CDR3: TGTGCCAGCAGCTTGGAGGGACTTCCGAACACTGAAGCTTTCTTT.